These T cell receptor beta chains were read from a single sample in a study of T-cell reconstitution after alpha-beta-depleted transplantation in children. TCRdb redid the calling of the PCR reads with MiXCR, one entry per CDR3 protein. This table holds 900,000 or so distinct CDR3 sequences, roughly 15% found once. Specimen: PBMCs, mostly from graft donor cells, collected 360 days after TCRalphabeta/CD19-depleted stem cell transplant. The origin of the receptors is a male patient aged 10 to 17 who had a stem cell transplant for acute lymphoblastic leukemia, so the T cells may come from the graft donor. Each CDR3 is given with its conserved first and last residue.

V	J	CDR3
TRBV12-3/TRBV12-4	TRBJ2-7	CASSFGGRASYEQYF
TRBV25-1	TRBJ1-5	CASSGSGGSNQPQHF
TRBV28	TRBJ2-2	CASSPGTDNTGELFF
TRBV5-5	TRBJ2-3	CASSLLPSGRSDTQYF
TRBV6-6	TRBJ2-1	CASTLPQSDEQFF
TRBV6-1	TRBJ2-1	CASSEAPGAYNEQFF
TRBV7-4	TRBJ2-7	CASSSGTSGRRQYF
TRBV27	TRBJ2-5	CASSLWGLETQYF
TRBV12-5	TRBJ2-3	CASGLAGGLEDTQYF
TRBV18	TRBJ2-3	CASSPSGSSDTQYF
TRBV7-2	TRBJ2-3	CASRRSGTGGIWDTQYF
TRBV9	TRBJ2-4	CASSVTFGTPKQYF
TRBV29-1	TRBJ2-5	CSAAGVGETQYF
TRBV11-2	TRBJ2-1	CASSLGAGTAPYNEQFF
TRBV5-1	TRBJ2-2	CASSLGTSGTPNTGELFF
TRBV7-9	TRBJ2-1	CASSPRAFDEQFF
TRBV27	TRBJ1-6	CASSQDRLNSPLHF
TRBV7-6	TRBJ1-1	CASSSGTGGTNTEAFF